This T cell receptor (beta chain) was captured by sequencing in a study of human T cells and chemical hapten exposure. The table lists this clonotype with many counts. This CDR3 is built from 13 residues. V was pared by 6 bases and J by 4 bases, with 4 bases of the junction left unmatched. Germline-derived CDR1 and CDR2 are DFQATT and SNEGSKA (reference sequence). The time point: pre-sensitization, week 0. Treatment here: therapeutic diphenylcyclopropenone sensitization with weekly scalp DPC. Researchers extracted total RNA from unfractionated whole blood. TCRdb re-analysed the RACE reads in MiXCR, keeping a single row per CDR3 protein. The sample lists 95,000 to 150,000 distinct CDR3 sequences, approximately 13% occurring once.

V usage is TRBV20-1 and J usage is TRBJ1-1; 11 bases align to TRBD1. The sequence was obtained from a woman in her late teens or twenties with alopecia areata. Some clones in this sample may be carry-over from other donors' samples. Sequencing was performed on whole blood, taken in connection with sensitization to the hapten diphenylcyclopropenone (DPC). This CDR3 reads CSARDRGSTEAFF. In nucleotides, the CDR3 is TGCAGTGCCCGGGACAGGGGGAGCACTGAAGCTTTCTTT.